Listed below are T cell receptor beta chains from one sample, sequenced in a study of breast tumors, draining lymph nodes, adjacent tissues. TCRdb analysed the multiplex PCR reads with MiXCR anew, one entry per CDR3 protein. The sample shows roughly 49,000 distinct CDR3 sequences, approximately 45% of them seen only once. Sequencing was done on a sample of breast tumor tissue. All receptors come from a female donor with breast cancer. Some clones in this sample may be carry-over from other donors' samples. Both conserved end residues are part of each CDR3.

v_call	cdr3_aa
TRBV7-2	CASSSGTSGILSTQYF
TRBV20-1	CSAREGASTWELFF
TRBV6-5	CASSCRGSNEQFF
TRBV12-3/TRBV12-4	CASSRTDSYEQYF
TRBV27	CASSLSAGTEEDNEKLFF
TRBV29-1	CSVVRQGNGYTF
TRBV30	CAWSVPGGYEKLFF
TRBV7-2	CASSLDSNTGELFF
TRBV3-1	CASSQREVSYEQYF
TRBV12-3/TRBV12-4	CASSPGVNTEAFF
TRBV5-4	CASRREGSNVLTF